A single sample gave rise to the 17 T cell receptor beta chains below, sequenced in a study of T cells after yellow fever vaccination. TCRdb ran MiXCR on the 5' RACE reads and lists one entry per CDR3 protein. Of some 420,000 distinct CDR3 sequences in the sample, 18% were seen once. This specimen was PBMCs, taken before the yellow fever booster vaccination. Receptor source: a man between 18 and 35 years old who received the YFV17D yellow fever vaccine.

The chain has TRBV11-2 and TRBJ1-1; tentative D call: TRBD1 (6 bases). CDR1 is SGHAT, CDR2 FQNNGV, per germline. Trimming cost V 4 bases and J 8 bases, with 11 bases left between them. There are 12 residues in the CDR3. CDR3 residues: CASSYQGSEAFF. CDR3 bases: TGTGCCAGCAGCTACCAGGGGTCCGAAGCTTTCTTT. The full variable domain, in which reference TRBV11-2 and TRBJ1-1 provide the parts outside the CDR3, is EAGVAQSPRYKIIEKRQSVAFWCNPISGHATLYWYQQILGQGPKLLIQFQNNGVVDDSQLPKDRFSAERLKGVDSTLKIQPAKLEDSAVYLCASSYQGSEAFFGQGTRLTVV.

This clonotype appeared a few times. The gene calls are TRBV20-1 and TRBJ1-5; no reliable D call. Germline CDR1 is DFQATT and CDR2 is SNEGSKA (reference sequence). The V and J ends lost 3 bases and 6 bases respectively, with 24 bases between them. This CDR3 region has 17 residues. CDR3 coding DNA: TGCAGTGCTAGTGGAATCACAGATCAGCCTGGGATTCAGCCCCAGCATTTT. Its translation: CSASGITDQPGIQPQHF.

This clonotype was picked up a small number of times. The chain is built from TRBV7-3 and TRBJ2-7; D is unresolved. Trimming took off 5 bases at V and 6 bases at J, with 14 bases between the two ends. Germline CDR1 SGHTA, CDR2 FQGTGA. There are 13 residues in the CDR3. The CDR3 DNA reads TGTGCCAGCAGCCCATCGCCAGGCGGCGAGCAGTACGTC. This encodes CASSPSPGGEQYV.

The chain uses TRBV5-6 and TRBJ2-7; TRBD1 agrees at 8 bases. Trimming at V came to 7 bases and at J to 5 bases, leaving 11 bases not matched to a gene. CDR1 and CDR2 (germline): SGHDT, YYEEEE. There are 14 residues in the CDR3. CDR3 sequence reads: CASLGGRGQDEQYF. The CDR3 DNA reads TGTGCCAGCCTTGGAGGCAGGGGGCAGGACGAGCAGTACTTC.

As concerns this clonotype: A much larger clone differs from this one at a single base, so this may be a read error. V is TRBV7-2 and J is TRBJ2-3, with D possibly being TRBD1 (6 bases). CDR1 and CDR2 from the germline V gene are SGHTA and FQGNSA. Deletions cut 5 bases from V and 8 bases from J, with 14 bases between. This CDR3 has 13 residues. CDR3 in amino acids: CASSENAQGTQYF. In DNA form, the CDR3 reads TGTGCCAGCAGCGAGAATGCACAGGGTACGCAGTATTTT.

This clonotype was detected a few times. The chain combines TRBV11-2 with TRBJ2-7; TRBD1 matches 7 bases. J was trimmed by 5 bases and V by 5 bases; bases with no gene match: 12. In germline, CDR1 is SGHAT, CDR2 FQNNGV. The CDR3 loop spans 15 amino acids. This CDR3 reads CASSITGTAFHEQYF. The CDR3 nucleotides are TGTGCCAGCAGCATAACCGGGACAGCGTTTCACGAGCAGTACTTC.

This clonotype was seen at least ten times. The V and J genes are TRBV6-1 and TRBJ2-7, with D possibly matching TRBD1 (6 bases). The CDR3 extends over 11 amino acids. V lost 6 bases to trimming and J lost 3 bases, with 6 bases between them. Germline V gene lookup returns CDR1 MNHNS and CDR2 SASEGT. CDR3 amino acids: CASRDSYEQYV. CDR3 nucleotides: TGTGCCAGCAGGGACAGCTACGAGCAGTACGTC.

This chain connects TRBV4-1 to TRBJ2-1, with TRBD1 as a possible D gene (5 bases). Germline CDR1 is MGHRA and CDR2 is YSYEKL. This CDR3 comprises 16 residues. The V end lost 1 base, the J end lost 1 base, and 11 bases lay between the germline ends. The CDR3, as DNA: TGCGCCAGCAGCCAAGGAACAGGCGCTTCCTACAATGAGCAGTTCTTC. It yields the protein CASSQGTGASYNEQFF.

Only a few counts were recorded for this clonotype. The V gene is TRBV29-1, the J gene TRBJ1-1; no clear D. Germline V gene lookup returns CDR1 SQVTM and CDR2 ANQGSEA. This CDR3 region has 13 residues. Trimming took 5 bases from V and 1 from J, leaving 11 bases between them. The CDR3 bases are TGCAGCGTTAGAAGGCAGGAGAACACTGAAGCTTTCTTT. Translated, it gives CSVRRQENTEAFF. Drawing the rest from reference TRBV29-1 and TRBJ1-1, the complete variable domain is SAVISQKPSRDICQRGTSLTIQCQVDSQVTMMFWYRQQPGQSLTLIATANQGSEATYESGFVIDKFPISRPNLTFSTLTVSNMSPEDSSIYLCSVRRQENTEAFFGQGTRLTVV.

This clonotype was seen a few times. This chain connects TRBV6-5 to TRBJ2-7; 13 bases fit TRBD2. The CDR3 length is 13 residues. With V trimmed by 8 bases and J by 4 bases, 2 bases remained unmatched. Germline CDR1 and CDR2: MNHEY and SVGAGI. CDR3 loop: CASQTSGGYEQYF. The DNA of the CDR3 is TGTGCCAGCCAGACTAGCGGGGGGTACGAGCAGTACTTC.

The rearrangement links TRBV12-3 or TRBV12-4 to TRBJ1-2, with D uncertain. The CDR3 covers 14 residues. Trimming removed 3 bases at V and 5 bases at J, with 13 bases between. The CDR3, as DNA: TGTGCCAGCAGTTTCACCCGGGGAGGGTATGGCTACACCTTC. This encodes CASSFTRGGYGYTF.

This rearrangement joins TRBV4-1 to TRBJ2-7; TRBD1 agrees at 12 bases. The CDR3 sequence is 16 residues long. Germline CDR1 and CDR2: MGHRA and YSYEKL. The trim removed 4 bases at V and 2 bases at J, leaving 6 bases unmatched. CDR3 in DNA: TGCGCCAGCAGCCCGATGGGACAGGGGGCCGCCTACGAGCAGTACTTC. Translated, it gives CASSPMGQGAAYEQYF.

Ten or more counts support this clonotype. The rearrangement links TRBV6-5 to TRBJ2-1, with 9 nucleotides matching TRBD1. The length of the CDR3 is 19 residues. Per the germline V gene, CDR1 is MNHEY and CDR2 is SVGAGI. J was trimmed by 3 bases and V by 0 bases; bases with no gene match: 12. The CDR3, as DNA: TGTGCCAGCAGTTACTCGTATCCACCGGGACAGGGAAACTACAATGAGCAGTTCTTC. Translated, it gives CASSYSYPPGQGNYNEQFF.

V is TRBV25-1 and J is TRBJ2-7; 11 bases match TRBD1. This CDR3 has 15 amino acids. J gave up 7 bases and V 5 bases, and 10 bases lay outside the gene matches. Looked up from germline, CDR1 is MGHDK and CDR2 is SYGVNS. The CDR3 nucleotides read TGTGCCAGCAGTACTGGACAGGGGGCTTTAGGAGAGCAGTACTTC. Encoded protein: CASSTGQGALGEQYF.

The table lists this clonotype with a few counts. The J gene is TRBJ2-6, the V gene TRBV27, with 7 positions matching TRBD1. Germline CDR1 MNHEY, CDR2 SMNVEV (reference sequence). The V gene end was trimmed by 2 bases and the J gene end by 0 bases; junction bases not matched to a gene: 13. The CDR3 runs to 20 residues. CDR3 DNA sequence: TGTGCCAGCAGTTTAATTTTGCTGGGCAGGGGGAGCTCTGGGGCCAACGTCCTGACTTTC. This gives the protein CASSLILLGRGSSGANVLTF.

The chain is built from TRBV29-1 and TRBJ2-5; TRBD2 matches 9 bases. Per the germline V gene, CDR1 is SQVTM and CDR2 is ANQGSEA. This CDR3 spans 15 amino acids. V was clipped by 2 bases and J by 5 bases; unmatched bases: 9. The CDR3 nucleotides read TGCAGCGTTGAAATTGGGCGGGGGGGCCGTGAGACCCAGTACTTC. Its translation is CSVEIGRGGRETQYF. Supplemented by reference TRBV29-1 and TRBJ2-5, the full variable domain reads SAVISQKPSRDICQRGTSLTIQCQVDSQVTMMFWYRQQPGQSLTLIATANQGSEATYESGFVIDKFPISRPNLTFSTLTVSNMSPEDSSIYLCSVEIGRGGRETQYFGPGTRLLVL.

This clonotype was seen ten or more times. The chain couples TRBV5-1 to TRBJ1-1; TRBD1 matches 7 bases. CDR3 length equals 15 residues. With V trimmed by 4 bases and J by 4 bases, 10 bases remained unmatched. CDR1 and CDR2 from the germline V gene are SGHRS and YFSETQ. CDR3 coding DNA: TGCGCCAGCAGCAGGGATGAGTCAGGGGGCACTGAAGCTTTCTTT. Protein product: CASSRDESGGTEAFF.